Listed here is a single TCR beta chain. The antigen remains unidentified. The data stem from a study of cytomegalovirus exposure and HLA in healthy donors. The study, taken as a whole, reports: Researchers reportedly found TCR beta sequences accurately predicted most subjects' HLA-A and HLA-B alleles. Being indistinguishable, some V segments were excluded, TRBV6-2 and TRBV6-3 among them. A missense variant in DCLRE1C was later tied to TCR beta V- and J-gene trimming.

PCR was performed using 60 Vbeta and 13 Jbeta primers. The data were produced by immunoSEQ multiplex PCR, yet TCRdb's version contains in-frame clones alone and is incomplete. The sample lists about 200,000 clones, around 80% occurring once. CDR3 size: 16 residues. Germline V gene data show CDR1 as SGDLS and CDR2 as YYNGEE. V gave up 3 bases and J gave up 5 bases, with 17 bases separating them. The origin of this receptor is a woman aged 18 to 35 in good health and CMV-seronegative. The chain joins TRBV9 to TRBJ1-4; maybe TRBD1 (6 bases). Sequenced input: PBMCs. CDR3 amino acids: CASSEHPDSSNEKLFF. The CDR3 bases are TGTGCCAGCAGCGAACACCCGGACAGTTCCAATGAAAAACTGTTTTTT.